The sample holds many counts of the clone carrying this T cell receptor beta chain. Its antigen is not known. An oligonucleotide containing a UMI was ligated to the 3' end of TCR cDNA. Whole blood, 2 to 2.5 ml, came from adult healthy volunteers. Unsorted total RNA, 1 to 1000 ng, was DNase treated before reverse transcription. The data were obtained in a study of naive and memory T cell subsets. The study, taken as a whole, reports: This RNA-based method may be sensitive to activation-related transcript changes.

Four PCR rounds used nested alpha and beta constant region primers plus the SP2 primer. Reverse transcription of blood and skin TCR RNA was primed at alpha and beta constant regions. Each CDR3 protein gets one entry after TCRdb re-called the 5' RACE reads with MiXCR. Altogether more than 50,000 distinct CDR3 sequences are present, 7% to 8% being singletons, with the ten largest covering 19%. The CDR3 runs to 13 residues. V shed 2 bases and J shed 3 bases, with 5 bases lying between them. Germline CDR1 is WSHSY and CDR2 is SAAADI. This chain connects TRBV10-2 to TRBJ2-1; D unresolved. The receptor's source is a female donor in good health. This CDR3 reads CASSEVLYNEQFF. Here the CDR3 DNA reads TGCGCCAGCAGTGAGGTACTCTACAATGAGCAGTTCTTC.